The 30 T cell receptor beta chains in this list originate from one sample, sequenced in a study of blood T cell repertoires in COVID-19. Using immunoSEQ multiplex PCR, the repertoire was profiled, and TCRdb retains in-frame clones only, with some absent. The sample lists under 130,000 clones, roughly 87% occurring once. Sequences were obtained from peripheral blood. These receptors originate from a human donor in a cohort sampled during active COVID-19.

This clone came up once. The J gene is TRBJ1-1, the V gene TRBV19, with a weak D call TRBD1 (6 bases). Germline V lookup: CDR1 LNHDA, CDR2 SQIVND (reference sequence). Trimming stripped 7 bases from V and 1 base from J, with 10 bases between. The CDR3 extends over 13 amino acids. The CDR3 DNA reads TGTGCCAGTAAGGGGGTAACGAACACTGAAGCTTTCTTT. Translating gives CASKGVTNTEAFF.

The chain links TRBV9 to TRBJ2-3; perhaps TRBD2 as D (6 bases). Trimming cost V 2 bases and J 4 bases, with 14 bases left between them. The germline V gene has CDR1 SGDLS and CDR2 YYNGEE. There are 15 residues in the CDR3. The CDR3 sequence: CASSVLPAGSDTQYF. The CDR3 DNA is TGTGCCAGCAGCGTGCTCCCGGCGGGGTCAGATACGCAGTATTTT. The variable domain in full, with the rest retrieved from reference TRBV9 and TRBJ2-3, is DSGVTQTPKHLITATGQRVTLRCSPRSGDLSVYWYQQSLDQGLQFLIQYYNGEERAKGNILERFSAQQFPDLHSELNLSSLELGDSALYFCASSVLPAGSDTQYFGPGTRLTVL.

This chain connects TRBV5-4 to TRBJ2-7; D is ambiguous. This CDR3 has 15 residues. Germline assignment: CDR1 SGHNT and CDR2 YYREEE (reference sequence). Trimming took off 6 bases at V and 0 bases at J, with 16 bases between the two ends. The CDR3 bases are TGTGCCAGCACCCCGGAGCCGCGCTTCTCCTACGAGCAGTACTTC. This gives the protein CASTPEPRFSYEQYF.

The chain employs TRBV5-1 and TRBJ2-2; possible D gene TRBD2, 6 bases. V shed 0 bases and J shed 4 bases, with 13 bases lying between them. Germline lookup yields CDR1 SGHRS and CDR2 YFSETQ. This CDR3 has 16 amino acids. The CDR3 sequence is CASSLAGAGGTGELFF. The CDR3 DNA follows: TGCGCCAGCAGCTTGGCCGGAGCCGGGGGCACCGGGGAGCTGTTTTTT.

The gene calls are TRBV4-1 and TRBJ1-3; D is possibly TRBD1 (6 bases). Germline loops: CDR1 MGHRA, CDR2 YSYEKL. The V gene lost 6 bases and the J gene lost 4 bases, with 16 bases spanning the gap. CDR3 length equals 15 residues. The DNA for the CDR3 is TGCGCCAGCAGTCCTAAACAGGGACCCGGAAACACCATATATTTT. Encoded protein: CASSPKQGPGNTIYF.

The chain employs TRBV5-6 and TRBJ1-3; no firm D call. Germline assignment: CDR1 SGHDT and CDR2 YYEEEE. CDR3 length equals 14 residues. V gave up 5 bases and J gave up 0 bases, with 9 bases separating them. The DNA of the CDR3 is TGTGCCAGCAGAGCCCTCGGCTCTGGAAACACCATATATTTT. This translates into CASRALGSGNTIYF.

The V gene is TRBV19, the J gene TRBJ2-1; 9 positions match TRBD1. Germline loops: CDR1 LNHDA, CDR2 SQIVND (reference sequence). V gave up 4 bases and J gave up 6 bases; unmatched junction bases: 7. This CDR3 region has 15 residues. The CDR3 DNA reads TGTGCCAGTAGTACCCCGGGACAGGGAATCAATGAGCAGTTCTTC. Translated: CASSTPGQGINEQFF. Using reference TRBV19 and TRBJ2-1 for the parts outside the CDR3, the full variable domain is DGGITQSPKYLFRKEGQNVTLSCEQNLNHDAMYWYRQDPGQGLRLIYYSQIVNDFQKGDIAEGYSVSREKKESFPLTVTSAQKNPTAFYLCASSTPGQGINEQFFGPGTRLTVL.

The rearrangement links TRBV5-6 to TRBJ1-5; 9 bases agree with TRBD1. Germline CDR1 and CDR2: SGHDT and YYEEEE. This CDR3 has 15 residues. V trimming: 5 bases; J trimming: 6 bases; junction bases outside the gene matches: 9. The CDR3 region has the DNA TGTGCCAGCAGTGAACAGGGGGCTACGGGTCAGCCCCAGCATTTT. It codes for CASSEQGATGQPQHF. Full variable domain (remainder filled in from reference TRBV5-6 and TRBJ1-5): DAGVTQSPTHLIKTRGQQVTLRCSPKSGHDTVSWYQQALGQGPQFIFQYYEEEERQRGNFPDRFSGHQFPNYSSELNVNALLLGDSALYLCASSEQGATGQPQHFGDGTRLSIL.

For this clone: This CDR3 is also generated by other DNA sequences in the sample. This chain connects TRBV27 to TRBJ2-3; 9 nucleotides line up with TRBD2. The CDR3 totals 16 residues. CDR1 and CDR2 (germline): MNHEY, SMNVEV (reference sequence). V dropped 0 bases and J dropped 0; count of bases not matched to a gene: 1. Here the CDR3 reads CASSLSTSGSTDTQYF. The CDR3 coding sequence is TGTGCCAGCAGTTTATCGACTAGCGGAAGCACAGATACGCAGTATTTT.

The J gene is TRBJ2-5, the V gene TRBV29-1, with 7 bases lining up with TRBD1. The CDR3 sequence is 12 residues long. Trimming cost V 6 bases and J 2 bases; bases outside gene matches: 3. The V gene's germline CDR1 is SQVTM and CDR2 ANQGSEA. The CDR3 spells CSVRTGQETQYF. The CDR3 nucleotides read TGCAGCGTGAGGACAGGACAAGAGACCCAGTACTTC. The full variable domain, rest sourced from reference TRBV29-1 and TRBJ2-5, is SAVISQKPSRDICQRGTSLTIQCQVDSQVTMMFWYRQQPGQSLTLIATANQGSEATYESGFVIDKFPISRPNLTFSTLTVSNMSPEDSSIYLCSVRTGQETQYFGPGTRLLVL.

This chain uses TRBV28 with TRBJ1-2; D is uncertain. The V and J ends lost 5 bases and 2 bases respectively, with 12 bases between them. This CDR3 has 14 amino acids. In germline, CDR1 is MDHEN, CDR2 SYDVKM. The CDR3 DNA is TGTGCCAGCAGTGCCTCGGGGATAAACTATGGCTACACCTTC. It translates to CASSASGINYGYTF.

The rearrangement links TRBV11-2 to TRBJ1-1; no clear D. Deletions cut 3 bases from V and 1 base from J, with 6 bases between. The CDR3 is 13 amino acids. Germline V CDR1 and CDR2: SGHAT, FQNNGV. Here the CDR3 reads CASSFSPNTEAFF. The CDR3 DNA reads as TGTGCCAGCAGCTTTAGCCCGAACACTGAAGCTTTCTTT.

This chain links TRBV11-2 with TRBJ2-5, with 10 bases identical to TRBD2. The CDR3 length is 17 residues. V lost 2 bases to trimming and J lost 5 bases; unmatched junction nucleotides: 11. CDR1 SGHAT and CDR2 FQNNGV come from the germline V gene. CDR3 in amino acids: CASSLTLLAGANETQYF. In DNA, the CDR3 is TGTGCCAGCAGCTTAACTCTTCTAGCGGGAGCGAACGAGACCCAGTACTTC.

The chain uses TRBV20-1 and TRBJ1-2, with D perhaps matching TRBD1 (5 bases). Trimming cost V 6 bases and J 5 bases, with 10 bases left between them. The CDR3 spans 11 residues. Germline lookup yields CDR1 DFQATT and CDR2 SNEGSKA (reference sequence). CDR3 bases: TGCAGTGCCCGGGACTTATATGGCTACACCTTC. It specifies CSARDLYGYTF.

This clone appeared once. The chain joins TRBV19 to TRBJ1-5; 9 positions match TRBD1. Germline assignment: CDR1 LNHDA and CDR2 SQIVND (reference sequence). The ends lost 3 bases at V and 2 bases at J; junction bases unmatched: 8. The CDR3 consists of 17 residues. CDR3: CASSMGQGLSGNQPQHF. DNA for the CDR3: TGTGCCAGTAGTATGGGACAGGGTCTTAGTGGCAATCAGCCCCAGCATTTT.

Concerning this clone: The junction shows a germline mismatch at one end, possibly a read error. The chain has TRBV19 and TRBJ1-1, with 8 bases that match TRBD1. The germline CDR1 and CDR2 sequences are LNHDA and SQIVND (reference sequence). This CDR3 comprises 14 residues. The CDR3 loop reads CASSTLNRDRLLGF. The DNA for the CDR3 is TGTGCCAGTAGTACCCTAAACCGGGACAGGCTCTTGGGCTTT.

CDR3 nucleotide sequence: TGTGCCAGTAGGGGGGACAGAAAAGCTTTCTTT. Protein product: CASRGDRKAFF. This chain connects TRBV19 to TRBJ1-1, with TRBD1 matching over 7 bases. Germline values: CDR1 LNHDA, CDR2 SQIVND (reference sequence). V was clipped by 6 bases and J by 9 bases; unmatched bases: 4. This CDR3 is 11 amino acids long. The whole variable domain, filled in from reference TRBV19 and TRBJ1-1, reads DGGITQSPKYLFRKEGQNVTLSCEQNLNHDAMYWYRQDPGQGLRLIYYSQIVNDFQKGDIAEGYSVSREKKESFPLTVTSAQKNPTAFYLCASRGDRKAFFGQGTRLTVV.

The V call is TRBV9, the J call TRBJ2-5; 11 bases align to TRBD2. The V gene end was trimmed by 3 bases and the J gene end by 1 base; junction bases not matched to a gene: 11. Germline V gives CDR1 SGDLS, CDR2 YYNGEE. This CDR3 contains 18 residues. The CDR3 DNA reads as TGTGCCAGCAGCGGCGCCGTCGGAGGACTAGCGGGCCAAGAGACCCAGTACTTC. It yields the protein CASSGAVGGLAGQETQYF.

This chain joins TRBV2 and TRBJ2-1, with 11 bases fitting TRBD1. CDR3 size: 14 residues. Germline trimming cut 8 bases from V and 7 bases from J; bases unmatched to any gene: 7. In germline, CDR1 is SNHLY, CDR2 FYNNEI. CDR3 coding DNA: TGTGCCAGCCACGGACAGGGGGCTTGGAATGAGCAGTTCTTC. Residues: CASHGQGAWNEQFF.

J is TRBJ2-1 and V is TRBV6-6; TRBD2 matches 10 bases. The germline V gene encodes CDR1 MNHNY and CDR2 SVGAGI (reference sequence). The CDR3 spans 14 residues. The J segment lost 8 bases and the V segment lost 8 bases, leaving 9 bases of the junction unmatched. The CDR3 nucleotides read TGTGCCAGCGGGGAGCGGGAGGGCCAGTATGAGCAGTTCTTC. Translation: CASGEREGQYEQFF.

Here the CDR3 DNA reads TGTGCCAGCAGCTTAATTCTTAGCGACTACAATGAGCAGTTCTTC. The encoded protein is CASSLILSDYNEQFF. The J gene is TRBJ2-1, the V gene TRBV7-3; tentatively, D is TRBD2 (5 bases). The germline CDR1 and CDR2 sequences are SGHTA and FQGTGA. V gave up 1 base and J gave up 3 bases, with 10 bases separating them. There are 15 residues in the CDR3.

The chain uses TRBV14 and TRBJ2-5, with 10 bases matching TRBD2. CDR3 length: 15 amino acids. The V gene's germline CDR1 is SGHDN and CDR2 FVKESK. V gave up 4 bases and J gave up 4 bases; unmatched junction bases: 6. CDR3 sequence: CASSPLAGVIETQYF. Here the CDR3 DNA reads TGTGCCAGCAGCCCTCTAGCGGGAGTGATAGAGACCCAGTACTTC.

This rearrangement joins TRBV3-1 (or the pseudogene TRBV3-2) to TRBJ2-2; a possible D gene is TRBD2 (5 bases). Germline V lookup: CDR1 LGHDT, CDR2 YNNKEL (reference sequence). V lost 1 base and J 7 bases, leaving 13 bases between the germline ends. CDR3 length equals 15 residues. CDR3 coding DNA: TGTGCCAGCAGCCAAGGACTGCCCGGGGTCGGGGAGCTGTTTTTT. It translates to CASSQGLPGVGELFF.

The chain has TRBV12-3 or TRBV12-4 and TRBJ2-4, with 9 bases fitting TRBD1. V lost 8 bases and J lost 4; bases outside the gene matches: 0. This CDR3 contains 12 residues. The CDR3: CASGQGKNIQYF. CDR3 in DNA: TGTGCCAGCGGACAGGGGAAAAACATTCAGTACTTC.

DNA for the CDR3: TGTGCCAGCAGTTCAATGGGGCCCGGAGATACGCAGTATTTT. It is translated as CASSSMGPGDTQYF. The chain carries TRBV27 and TRBJ2-3, with a weak D call TRBD1 (5 bases). The CDR3 sequence is 14 residues long. Trimming took 4 bases from V and 5 from J, leaving 13 bases between them. Germline V gene lookup returns CDR1 MNHEY and CDR2 SMNVEV (reference sequence).

The genes are TRBV28 and TRBJ2-7, with a tentative D call TRBD1 (6 bases). Germline V lookup: CDR1 MDHEN, CDR2 SYDVKM. The ends were cut back, 3 bases at V and 2 bases at J, with 26 bases in the middle. The CDR3 contains 19 residues. CDR3 region: CASSFGSHRLDRKTYEQYF. In DNA, the CDR3 is TGTGCCAGCAGTTTCGGTTCCCATCGGTTGGACAGAAAAACCTACGAGCAGTACTTC.

The J gene is TRBJ2-7, the V gene TRBV28; 7 bases fit TRBD2. The V gene end was trimmed by 10 bases and the J gene end by 0 bases; junction bases not matched to a gene: 12. The CDR3 runs 15 residues. Germline V gene lookup returns CDR1 MDHEN and CDR2 SYDVKM. For the CDR3, the DNA is TGTGCCACCAAGGGAGAGCGGGAAGACTCCTACGAGCAGTACTTC. It yields the protein CATKGEREDSYEQYF.

V usage is TRBV28 and J usage is TRBJ2-5; 11 nucleotides line up with TRBD2. CDR3 length: 18 residues. CDR1 MDHEN and CDR2 SYDVKM come from the germline V gene. V trimming: 3 bases; J trimming: 5 bases; junction bases outside the gene matches: 14. The CDR3: CASSLGSRLAGINETQYF. The CDR3 DNA sequence: TGTGCCAGCAGTTTGGGGAGCCGACTAGCGGGAATCAACGAGACCCAGTACTTC.

This clone came up once. V usage is TRBV19 and J usage is TRBJ1-2; no clear D. The germline gives CDR1 LNHDA, CDR2 SQIVND (reference sequence). V dropped 9 bases and J dropped 8 bases, with 13 bases sitting between them. The CDR3 is 11 amino acids. CDR3 sequence (DNA): TGTGCCAGCGGTTTCGTGGGCGGCTACACCTTC. This translates into CASGFVGGYTF.

V and J are TRBV6-5 and TRBJ2-5; the D gene is possibly TRBD1 (7 bases). Germline V CDR1 and CDR2: MNHEY, SVGAGI. V lost 8 bases to trimming and J lost 4 bases, with 11 bases between them. The CDR3 is made up of 12 amino acids. CDR3 DNA sequence: TGTGCCAGCGGGCAGGGGGGAGAGACCCAGTACTTC. This translates into CASGQGGETQYF.